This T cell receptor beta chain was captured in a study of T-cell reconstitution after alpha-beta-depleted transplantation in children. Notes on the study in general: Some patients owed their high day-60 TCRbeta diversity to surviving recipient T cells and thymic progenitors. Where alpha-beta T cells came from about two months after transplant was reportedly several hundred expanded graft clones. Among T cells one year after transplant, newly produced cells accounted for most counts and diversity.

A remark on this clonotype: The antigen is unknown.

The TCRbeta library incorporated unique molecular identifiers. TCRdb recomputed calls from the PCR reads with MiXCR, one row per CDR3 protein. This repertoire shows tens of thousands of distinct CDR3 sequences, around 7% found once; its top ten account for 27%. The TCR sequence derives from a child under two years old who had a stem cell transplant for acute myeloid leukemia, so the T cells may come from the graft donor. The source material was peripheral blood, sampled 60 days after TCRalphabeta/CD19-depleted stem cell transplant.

The CDR3 region has the DNA TGCGCCAGCAGCCAAGATCAGGCGTCAGATACGCAGTATTTT. This encodes CASSQDQASDTQYF. The chain links TRBV4-3 to TRBJ2-3; D is undetermined. The CDR3 sequence is 14 residues long. CDR1 LGHNA and CDR2 YSLEER come from the germline V gene. V dropped 0 bases and J dropped 4 bases, with 8 bases sitting between them.